Below are 32 T cell receptor beta chains sequenced from a single sample in a study of Ad26.COV2.S vaccination and SARS-CoV-2 variants. Libraries were prepared by immunoSEQ multiplex PCR; TCRdb keeps only in-frame clonotypes and omits some of them. Here the sample spans around 350,000 clones, approximately 81% being singletons. The treatment is: 15 to 20 received Ad26.COV2.S at low or high dose, single or two shots; five or six received placebo; per-sample allocation not given. Collection of the samples took place on day 63 after the first injection of vaccine or placebo. The specimen comprised peripheral blood, sampled in a trial of Ad26.COV2.S vaccine versus placebo. These receptor sequences come from a person aged 18 to 59 who received the Ad26.COV2.S COVID-19 vaccine or a placebo.

This sequence joins TRBV10-3 and TRBJ1-1; D is unresolved. The CDR3 is 15 residues long. V was trimmed by 2 bases and J by 8 bases, leaving 18 bases between them. In germline, CDR1 is ENHRY, CDR2 SYGVKD. The CDR3 protein is CAISETRAERSEAFF. The CDR3 nucleotides read TGTGCCATCAGTGAGACCCGGGCCGAGAGGTCCGAAGCTTTCTTT.

The gene calls are TRBV27 and TRBJ2-1; 7 nucleotides match TRBD1. J was trimmed by 7 bases and V by 3 bases; bases with no gene match: 12. The V gene's germline CDR1 is MNHEY and CDR2 SMNVEV (reference sequence). This CDR3 has 16 amino acids. In DNA, the CDR3 is TGTGCCAGCAGTTTCTCACAGGGGTTCGATAGTAATGAGCAGTTCTTC. Translating gives CASSFSQGFDSNEQFF.

V gene TRBV27 combines with J gene TRBJ2-7; tentative D call: TRBD2 (5 bases). Between the trimmed V and J ends, which lost 6 bases and 6 bases, there was a span of 24 bases. The CDR3 sequence is 16 residues long. Germline CDR1 reads MNHEY; CDR2 reads SMNVEV (reference sequence). The CDR3 loop is CASRKGVALRASEQYF. CDR3 sequence (DNA): TGTGCCAGCAGAAAGGGAGTAGCTTTAAGGGCCTCCGAGCAGTACTTC.

This chain links TRBV7-8 with TRBJ2-7, with 11 bases matching TRBD2. The CDR3 runs to 15 residues. CDR1 and CDR2 (germline): SGHVS, FQNEAQ. With V trimmed by 2 bases and J by 4 bases, 4 bases remained unmatched. The CDR3 protein is CASSLKLAGGYEQYF. The DNA of the CDR3 is TGTGCCAGCAGCTTAAAGTTAGCGGGAGGGTACGAGCAGTACTTC.

V is TRBV12-5 and J is TRBJ2-1; D gene ambiguous. With 7 bases removed from V and 7 bases from J, the gap between germline ends came to 20 bases. CDR1 LGHNT and CDR2 FRNRAP come from the germline V gene. The CDR3 loop spans 15 amino acids. The chain's CDR3 is CASAPLGDPRNEQFF. Written as DNA, the CDR3 is TGTGCTAGTGCGCCCCTTGGCGACCCGCGGAATGAGCAGTTCTTC.

Comments on this clone: This CDR3 is also generated by other DNA sequences in the sample. V and J are TRBV5-6 and TRBJ1-2; D perhaps matches TRBD1 (6 bases). Trimming took off 0 bases at V and 7 bases at J, with 10 bases between the two ends. The CDR3 spans 13 residues. From germline, CDR1 is SGHDT and CDR2 YYEEEE. CDR3 residues: CASSLEQGGGYTF. As DNA, the CDR3 is TGTGCCAGCAGCTTGGAACAGGGAGGTGGCTACACCTTC.

This clone was seen many times. The chain is built from TRBV19 and TRBJ1-5, with a possible D match to TRBD1 (6 bases). Trimming took off 3 bases at V and 2 bases at J, with 11 bases between the two ends. Germline lookup yields CDR1 LNHDA and CDR2 SQIVND (reference sequence). The CDR3 spans 15 residues. The CDR3 region has the DNA TGTGCCAGTAGTATGAGGGGGAGCGGCAATCAGCCCCAGCATTTT. Residues: CASSMRGSGNQPQHF.

CDR3 loop: CASSEWGGGAGNTIYF. CDR3 DNA: TGCGCCAGCAGTGAGTGGGGAGGGGGCGCTGGAAACACCATATATTTT. The chain has TRBV10-2 and TRBJ1-3, with 7 nucleotides matching TRBD1. Germline V gene data show CDR1 as WSHSY and CDR2 as SAAADI. The V and J ends lost 1 base and 2 bases, in that order; junction bases with no gene match: 5. The CDR3 extends over 16 amino acids.

This chain uses TRBV18 with TRBJ2-7; maybe TRBD2 (6 bases). The CDR3 has 12 residues. Germline loops: CDR1 KGHSH, CDR2 LQKENI. V lost 6 bases and J 3 bases, leaving 9 bases between the germline ends. The DNA of the CDR3 is TGTGCCAGCTCGTCCGGGGGCTACGAGCAGTACTTC. This sequence encodes CASSSGGYEQYF.

This chain joins TRBV27 and TRBJ1-2, with no clear D. The length of the CDR3 is 11 residues. V was clipped by 8 bases and J by 4 bases, with 8 bases between them. CDR1 MNHEY and CDR2 SMNVEV come from the germline V gene (reference sequence). CDR3 nucleotides: TGTGCCAGCCGTGGCCTCTATGGCTACACCTTC. It is translated as CASRGLYGYTF.

The chain is built from TRBV24-1 and TRBJ2-1, with D maybe TRBD2 (6 bases). The V end lost 3 bases, the J end lost 2 bases, and 16 bases lay between the germline ends. This CDR3 has 17 amino acids. The germline gives CDR1 KGHDR, CDR2 SFDVKD. CDR3 loop: CATSDPQGTGPYNEQFF. CDR3 DNA: TGTGCCACCAGTGATCCTCAAGGGACTGGTCCCTACAATGAGCAGTTCTTC.

This sequence joins TRBV27 and TRBJ2-5; 10 bases fit TRBD1. The CDR3 sequence is 14 residues long. The germline V gene has CDR1 MNHEY and CDR2 SMNVEV (reference sequence). V shed 5 bases, J shed 5 bases, and the junction held 5 bases outside the gene matches. CDR3 in amino acids: CASSVGQGRETQYF. DNA of the CDR3: TGTGCCAGCAGTGTGGGACAGGGGAGGGAGACCCAGTACTTC.

The chain carries TRBV4-3 and TRBJ2-2; 14 bases are shared with TRBD2. The CDR3 sequence is 16 residues long. The V gene's germline CDR1 is LGHNA and CDR2 YSLEER. Trimming removed 4 bases from V and 5 bases from J; junction bases left unmatched: 3. The CDR3 loop reads CASSPRTSGRTGELFF. The CDR3 bases are TGCGCCAGCAGCCCTCGGACTAGCGGGAGGACCGGGGAGCTGTTTTTT.

The rearrangement links TRBV19 to TRBJ1-5; 8 positions match TRBD1. Germline V gene data show CDR1 as LNHDA and CDR2 as SQIVND (reference sequence). Losses at the gene ends were 1 base for V and 5 bases for J; bases not matched to a gene: 10. This CDR3 has 17 residues. The CDR3 loop is CASSIGSGDRNYQPQHF. In DNA form, the CDR3 reads TGTGCCAGTAGTATAGGAAGCGGGGACAGGAATTATCAGCCCCAGCATTTT.

The chain links TRBV29-1 to TRBJ2-1, with 13 bases matching TRBD2. The germline CDR1 and CDR2 sequences are SQVTM and ANQGSEA. The junction had 7 bases not matched to a gene; V was cut back by 1 base and J by 1 base. The CDR3 sequence is 18 residues long. The DNA for the CDR3 is TGCAGCGTTGAAGGGACTAGCGGGAGACTTGGATCCTACAATGAGCAGTTCTTC. This codes for CSVEGTSGRLGSYNEQFF.

The chain is built from TRBV3-1 (or the pseudogene TRBV3-2) and TRBJ2-5; the D gene is possibly TRBD2 (6 bases). Trimming removed 4 bases at V and 7 bases at J, with 13 bases between. Germline CDR1 is LGHDT and CDR2 is YNNKEL (reference sequence). The CDR3 extends over 13 amino acids. CDR3 in amino acids: CASSLADFGTQYF. CDR3 sequence (DNA): TGTGCCAGCAGCCTAGCGGACTTTGGGACCCAGTACTTC.

This clone was observed a few times. The chain recombines TRBV10-1 with TRBJ2-2; 8 bases fit TRBD2. The germline CDR1 and CDR2 sequences are WNHNN and SYGVQD (reference sequence). J lost 2 bases, V lost 9 bases, and 8 bases had no gene match. The CDR3 covers 15 residues. CDR3 region: CASVLRGVNTGELFF. In DNA form, the CDR3 reads TGCGCCAGTGTCTTGCGGGGGGTTAACACCGGGGAGCTGTTTTTT.

The chain is built from TRBV7-9 and TRBJ2-7, with 7 bases lining up with TRBD2. The CDR3 length is 15 residues. Germline CDR1 is SEHNR and CDR2 is FQNEAQ (reference sequence). J gave up 6 bases and V 7 bases, and 15 bases lay outside the gene matches. This CDR3 is CASTQDWRETSEQYF. CDR3 DNA sequence: TGTGCCAGCACCCAAGACTGGCGGGAGACGTCCGAGCAGTACTTC.

Only one count was recorded for this clone. The J gene is TRBJ2-1, the V gene TRBV7-2, with TRBD1 identical over 7 bases. The CDR3 covers 15 residues. The V and J ends lost 5 bases and 7 bases, in that order; junction bases with no gene match: 11. Germline loops: CDR1 SGHTA, CDR2 FQGNSA. The CDR3, as DNA: TGTGCCAGCAGCCCCTCGTCGACAGGGTGGAATGAGCAGTTCTTC. Amino acids: CASSPSSTGWNEQFF.

CDR3 DNA: TGTGCCAGCAGTCCGGGGCTTAGAAACATTCAGTACTTC. Translating gives CASSPGLRNIQYF. The V and J genes are TRBV6-5 and TRBJ2-4, with D perhaps TRBD1 or TRBD2 (5 bases each). The V end lost 5 bases, the J end lost 6 bases, and 11 bases lay between the germline ends. From germline, CDR1 is MNHEY and CDR2 SVGAGI. The CDR3 covers 13 residues.

The V and J genes are TRBV30 and TRBJ1-2; D gene unclear. V lost 2 bases and J 4 bases, leaving 8 bases between the germline ends. The V gene's germline CDR1 is GTSNPN and CDR2 SVGIG (reference sequence). The CDR3 covers 12 residues. For the CDR3, the DNA is TGTGCCTGGAGTCGCAGAATCTATGGCTACACCTTC. Protein: CAWSRRIYGYTF.

The rearrangement uses TRBV5-5 and TRBJ1-3; TRBD1 matches at 12 bases. The germline V gene has CDR1 SGHKS and CDR2 YYEKEE (reference sequence). Trimming at V came to 3 bases and at J to 5 bases, leaving 6 bases not matched to a gene. The CDR3 runs to 16 residues. The CDR3 sequence is CASSSPGQGARNTIYF. For the CDR3, the DNA is TGTGCCAGCAGCTCCCCGGGACAGGGGGCAAGAAACACCATATATTTT.

This clone was counted between two and nine times. The V and J genes are TRBV5-1 and TRBJ1-5, with D perhaps TRBD1 (6 bases). The CDR3 contains 13 residues. Germline CDR1 SGHRS, CDR2 YFSETQ. Trimming removed 4 bases at V and 5 bases at J, with 10 bases between. The CDR3 DNA follows: TGCGCCAGCAGCCTGGACAGTTATCAGCCCCAGCATTTT. Protein sequence: CASSLDSYQPQHF. Complete variable domain (other parts from reference TRBV5-1 and TRBJ1-5): KAGVTQTPRYLIKTRGQQVTLSCSPISGHRSVSWYQQTPGQGLQFLFEYFSETQRNKGNFPGRFSGRQFSNSRSEMNVSTLELGDSALYLCASSLDSYQPQHFGDGTRLSIL.

The CDR3 loop reads CATSDLRGAQETQYF. The CDR3 nucleotides read TGTGCCACCAGTGATTTGAGGGGGGCGCAGGAGACCCAGTACTTC. This sequence joins TRBV24-1 and TRBJ2-5; D may match TRBD1 or TRBD2 (6 bases each). CDR3 size: 15 residues. V lost 0 bases and J 5 bases, leaving 12 bases between the germline ends. Germline lookup yields CDR1 KGHDR and CDR2 SFDVKD.

The chain links TRBV5-1 to TRBJ2-6; TRBD2 matches 10 bases. Trimming cost V 2 bases and J 1 base; bases outside gene matches: 6. The CDR3 totals 18 residues. Germline CDR1 reads SGHRS; CDR2 reads YFSETQ. In DNA, the CDR3 is TGCGCCAGCAGCTTAGACACTAGCGGGACATCTGGGGCCAACGTCCTGACTTTC. It encodes CASSLDTSGTSGANVLTF.

V usage is TRBV6-2 or TRBV6-3 and J usage is TRBJ2-7; 9 nucleotides line up with TRBD1. The CDR3 consists of 13 residues. The junction had 2 bases not matched to a gene; V was cut back by 2 bases and J by 6 bases. Germline CDR1 and CDR2: MNHEY and SVGEGT. CDR3 sequence reads: CASSYGTGSEQYF. The DNA of the CDR3 is TGTGCCAGCAGTTACGGGACAGGGAGCGAGCAGTACTTC.

This clone has just a few counts. The genes are TRBV3-1 (or the pseudogene TRBV3-2) and TRBJ2-1; D is unresolved. V shed 1 base and J shed 6 bases, with 4 bases lying between them. The CDR3 consists of 12 residues. Germline V gene sequence: CDR1 LGHDT, CDR2 YNNKEL (reference sequence). CDR3 sequence reads: CASSQAVNEQFF. The CDR3 region has the DNA TGTGCCAGCAGCCAAGCGGTCAATGAGCAGTTCTTC.

The chain joins TRBV29-1 to TRBJ2-7, with 9 bases lining up with TRBD1. The CDR3 consists of 13 residues. Per germline, CDR1 SQVTM and CDR2 ANQGSEA. With V trimmed by 4 bases and J by 3 bases, 4 bases remained unmatched. The CDR3 sequence: CSVVWTGVYEQYF. CDR3 coding DNA: TGCAGCGTTGTTTGGACAGGGGTCTACGAGCAGTACTTC.

The CDR3 region is CAWNARRLSGNTIYF. CDR3 bases: TGTGCCTGGAATGCCCGGAGGCTCTCTGGAAACACCATATATTTT. The chain uses TRBV30 and TRBJ1-3; D remains ambiguous. Germline CDR1 and CDR2: GTSNPN and SVGIG (reference sequence). The CDR3 spans 15 residues. Trimming took 4 bases from V and 0 from J, leaving 13 bases between them.

V gene TRBV28 combines with J gene TRBJ2-2; D gene uncertain. Germline V CDR1 and CDR2: MDHEN, SYDVKM. The V gene lost 3 bases and the J gene lost 1 base, with 3 bases spanning the gap. CDR3 length: 13 residues. The CDR3 sequence is CASSFQNTGELFF. In DNA, the CDR3 is TGTGCCAGCAGTTTTCAGAACACCGGGGAGCTGTTTTTT.

This chain connects TRBV9 to TRBJ2-7, with 7 bases that match TRBD1. The V and J ends lost 3 bases and 0 bases, in that order; junction bases with no gene match: 6. CDR1 is SGDLS, CDR2 YYNGEE, per germline. CDR3 length: 15 amino acids. The CDR3 DNA reads TGTGCCAGCAGCGCAGAACAGGGGACCTCCTACGAGCAGTACTTC. The encoded protein is CASSAEQGTSYEQYF.

The chain carries TRBV5-1 and TRBJ2-7; 8 bases match TRBD2. The CDR3 has 15 amino acids. With V trimmed by 4 bases and J by 0 bases, 6 bases remained unmatched. Germline CDR1 reads SGHRS; CDR2 reads YFSETQ. The CDR3 spells CASSQTAGDSYEQYF. The CDR3 DNA reads as TGCGCCAGCAGCCAGACAGCGGGGGACTCCTACGAGCAGTACTTC.